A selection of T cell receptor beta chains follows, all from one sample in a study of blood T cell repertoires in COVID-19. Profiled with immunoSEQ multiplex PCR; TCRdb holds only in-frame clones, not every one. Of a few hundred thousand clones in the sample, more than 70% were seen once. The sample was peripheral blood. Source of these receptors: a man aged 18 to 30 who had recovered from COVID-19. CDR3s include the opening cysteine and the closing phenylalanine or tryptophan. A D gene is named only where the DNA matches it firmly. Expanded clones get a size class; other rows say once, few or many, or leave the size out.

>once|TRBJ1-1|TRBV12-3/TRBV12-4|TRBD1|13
CASRGQGWTEAFF
TGTGCCAGCAGGGGACAGGGGTGGACTGAAGCTTTCTTT
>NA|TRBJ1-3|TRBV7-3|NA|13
CASAGEPGNTIYF
TGTGCCAGCGCGGGGGAACCTGGAAACACCATATATTTT
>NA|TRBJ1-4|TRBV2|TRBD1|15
CASRDGQGRGEKLFF
TGTGCCAGCAGGGATGGACAGGGGAGGGGAGAAAAACTGTTTTTT
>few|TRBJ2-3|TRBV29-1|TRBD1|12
CSARTGGDTQYF
TGCAGCGCCAGGACAGGGGGCGATACGCAGTATTTT
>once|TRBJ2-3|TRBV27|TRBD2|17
CASSPRGGASLTDTQYF
TGTGCCAGCAGTCCACGGGGGGGCGCGAGCTTAACAGATACGCAGTATTTT
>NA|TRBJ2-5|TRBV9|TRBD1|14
CASSVQGAQETQYF
TGTGCCAGCAGCGTACAGGGGGCCCAAGAGACCCAGTACTTC
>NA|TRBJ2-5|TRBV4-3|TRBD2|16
CASSQGLAGNQETQYF
TGCGCCAGCAGCCAAGGACTAGCGGGAAACCAAGAGACCCAGTACTTC
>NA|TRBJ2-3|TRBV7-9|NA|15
CASSLGLLSTDTQYF
TGTGCCAGCAGCTTAGGCTTACTGAGCACAGATACGCAGTATTTT
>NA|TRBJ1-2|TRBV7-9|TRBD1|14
CASSPRQGDYGYTF
TGTGCCAGCAGCCCACGACAGGGTGACTATGGCTACACCTTC
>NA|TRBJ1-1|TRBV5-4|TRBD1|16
CASSPGTVQMNTEAFF
TGTGCCAGCAGCCCCGGGACAGTTCAAATGAACACTGAAGCTTTCTTT
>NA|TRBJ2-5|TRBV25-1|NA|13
CASSDSGRETQYF
TGTGCCAGCAGTGATTCAGGGAGGGAGACCCAGTACTTC
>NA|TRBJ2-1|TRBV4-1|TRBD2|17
CASSQVWTGGWNNEQFF
TGCGCCAGCAGCCAAGTATGGACGGGAGGATGGAACAATGAGCAGTTCTTC
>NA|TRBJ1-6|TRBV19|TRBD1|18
CASRGTGGTSSYNSPLHF
TGTGCCAGTAGAGGGACAGGAGGAACGAGCTCCTATAATTCACCCCTCCACTTT
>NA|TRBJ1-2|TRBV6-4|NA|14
CASSPTGLTGGYTF
TGTGCCAGCAGCCCAACAGGGTTGACGGGCGGCTACACCTTC
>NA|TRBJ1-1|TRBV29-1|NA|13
CSLKQGGDTEAFF
TGCAGCCTTAAACAGGGAGGGGACACTGAAGCTTTCTTT
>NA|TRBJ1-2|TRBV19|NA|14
CASTLGTSNYGYTF
TGTGCCAGTACTCTCGGGACATCTAACTATGGCTACACCTTC
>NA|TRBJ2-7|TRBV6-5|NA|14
CASSYLQGSYEQYF
TGTGCCAGCAGTTACTTACAGGGTTCCTACGAGCAGTACTTC
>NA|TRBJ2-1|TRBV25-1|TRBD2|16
CASSPLLARAYNEQFF
TGTGCCAGCAGTCCTCTACTAGCGCGGGCATACAATGAGCAGTTCTTC
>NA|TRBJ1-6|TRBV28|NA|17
CASRPGGTSPSNSPLHF
TGTGCCAGCAGACCGGGAGGAACATCCCCATCTAATTCACCCCTCCACTTT
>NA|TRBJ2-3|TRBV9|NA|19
CASNPKGRGLSGPTDTQYF
TGTGCCAGCAACCCCAAGGGTAGAGGACTCAGCGGACCCACAGATACGCAGTATTTT
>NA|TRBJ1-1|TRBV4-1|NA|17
CASSQERTAYPNTEAFF
TGCGCCAGCAGCCAAGAAAGGACAGCTTACCCGAACACTGAAGCTTTCTTT
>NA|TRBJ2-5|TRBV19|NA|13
CASSIVAEETQYF
TGTGCCAGTAGTATAGTGGCGGAAGAGACCCAGTACTTC
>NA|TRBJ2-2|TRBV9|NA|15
CASSVERAYTGELFF
TGTGCCAGCAGCGTAGAGAGGGCTTACACCGGGGAGCTGTTTTTT
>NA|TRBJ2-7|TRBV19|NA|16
CASSGGLVGASYEQYF
TGTGCCAGTAGTGGCGGACTAGTGGGGGCCTCCTACGAGCAGTACTTC
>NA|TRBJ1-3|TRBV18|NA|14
CASSPGNSGNTIYF
TGTGCCAGCTCACCTGGCAACTCTGGAAACACCATATATTTT
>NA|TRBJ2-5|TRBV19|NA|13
CASSLLGGETQYF
TGTGCCAGTAGTCTACTAGGCGGAGAGACCCAGTACTTC
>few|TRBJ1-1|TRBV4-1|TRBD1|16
CASSHQEGQGHTEAFF
TGCGCCAGCAGCCATCAAGAGGGACAGGGACACACTGAAGCTTTCTTT
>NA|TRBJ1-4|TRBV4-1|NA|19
CASSQDRGEARRTNEKLFF
TGCGCCAGCAGCCAAGACAGGGGAGAGGCTCGGAGAACTAATGAAAAACTGTTTTTT
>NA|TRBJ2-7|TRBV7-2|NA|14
CASSLIAGKYEQYF
TGTGCCAGCAGCTTAATCGCAGGGAAATACGAGCAGTACTTC
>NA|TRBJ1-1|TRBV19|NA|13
CASRVDTNTEAFF
TGTGCCAGTAGGGTTGACACGAACACTGAAGCTTTCTTT
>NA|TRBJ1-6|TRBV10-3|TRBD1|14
CAISEGGRNSPLHF
TGTGCCATCAGCGAAGGGGGCCGTAATTCACCCCTCCACTTT
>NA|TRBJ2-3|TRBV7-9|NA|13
CASSPTGTDTQYF
TGTGCCAGCAGCCCCACTGGCACAGATACGCAGTATTTT
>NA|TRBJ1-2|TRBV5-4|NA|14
CASSFSGYNYGYTF
TGTGCCAGCAGCTTCTCAGGCTATAACTATGGCTACACCTTC
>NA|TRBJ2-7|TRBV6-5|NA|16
CASSYSYGGALGEQYF
TGTGCCAGCAGTTACTCCTACGGCGGGGCCTTGGGGGAGCAGTACTTC
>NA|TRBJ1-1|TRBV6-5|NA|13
CASSYGPETEAFF
TGTGCCAGCAGTTACGGGCCAGAAACTGAAGCTTTCTTT
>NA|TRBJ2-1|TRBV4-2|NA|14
CASSQVEGYNEQFF
TGTGCCAGCAGCCAAGTGGAGGGTTACAATGAGCAGTTCTTC
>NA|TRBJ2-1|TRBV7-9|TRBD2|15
CASSSVAGSYNEQFF
TGTGCCAGCAGCTCTGTAGCGGGGTCCTACAATGAGCAGTTCTTC
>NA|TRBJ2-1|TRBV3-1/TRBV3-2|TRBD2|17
CASSQSSGLAGEGEQFF
TGTGCCAGCAGCCAATCTTCGGGACTAGCGGGAGAGGGTGAGCAGTTCTTC
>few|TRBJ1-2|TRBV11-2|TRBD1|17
CASSRGTSGGRVRGYTF
TGTGCCAGCAGCCGAGGGACTTCAGGGGGCAGGGTTAGAGGCTACACCTTC
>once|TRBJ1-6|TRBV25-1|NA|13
CASSETGNSPLHF
TGTGCCAGCAGTGAGACAGGAAATTCACCCCTCCACTTT
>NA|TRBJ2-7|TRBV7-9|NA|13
CASSPPAGYEQYF
TGTGCCAGCAGCCCACCCGCGGGGTACGAGCAGTACTTC
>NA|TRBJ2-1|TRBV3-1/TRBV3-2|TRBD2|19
CASSQVRTSAYSSYNEQFF
TGTGCCAGCAGCCAAGTCAGGACTAGCGCGTATAGCTCCTACAATGAGCAGTTCTTC
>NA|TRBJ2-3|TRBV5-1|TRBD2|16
CASSWGTSETTDTQYF
TGCGCCAGCAGCTGGGGTACTAGCGAAACCACAGATACGCAGTATTTT
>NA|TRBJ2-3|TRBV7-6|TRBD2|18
CASSPSPGSGGLGDTQYF
TGTGCCAGCAGCCCAAGTCCGGGAAGCGGGGGCCTCGGGGATACGCAGTATTTT
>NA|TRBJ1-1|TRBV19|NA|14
CASSTPTGNTEAFF
TGTGCCAGTAGTACCCCGACAGGAAATACTGAAGCTTTCTTT
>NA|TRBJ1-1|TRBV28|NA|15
CASSPPGQGNTEAFF
TGTGCCAGCAGTCCCCCGGGGCAGGGGAATACTGAAGCTTTCTTT
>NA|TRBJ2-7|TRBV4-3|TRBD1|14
CASGPGTGNYEQYF
TGCGCCAGCGGTCCGGGGACAGGGAATTACGAGCAGTACTTC
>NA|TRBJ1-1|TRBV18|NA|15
CASSPPGRVNTEAFF
TGTGCCAGCTCACCCCCCGGCAGGGTCAACACTGAAGCTTTCTTT
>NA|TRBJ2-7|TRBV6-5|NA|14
CASSSQGGAYEQYF
TGTGCCAGCAGTTCACAGGGGGGGGCCTACGAGCAGTACTTC
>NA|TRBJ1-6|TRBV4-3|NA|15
CASSQGPDNNSPLHF
TGCGCCAGCAGCCAAGGGCCAGATAATAATTCACCCCTCCACTTT
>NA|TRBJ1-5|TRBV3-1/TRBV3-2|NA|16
CASSQDGGSSNQPQHF
TGTGCCAGCAGCCAAGATGGGGGGTCTAGCAATCAGCCCCAGCATTTT
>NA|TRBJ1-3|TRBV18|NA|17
CASSLSQGPTSGNTIYF
TGTGCCAGCTCCCTCAGCCAGGGGCCAACCTCTGGAAACACCATATATTTT
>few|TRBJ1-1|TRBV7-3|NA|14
CASKRGGENTEAFF
TGTGCCAGCAAAAGAGGGGGGGAGAACACTGAAGCTTTCTTT
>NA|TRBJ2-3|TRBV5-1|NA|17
CASSLTAVTGPADTQYF
TGCGCCAGCAGCTTAACGGCGGTAACAGGCCCGGCGGATACGCAGTATTTT
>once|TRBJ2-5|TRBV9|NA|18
CASSVATSTSGSQETQYF
TGTGCCAGCAGCGTAGCTACGTCGACGTCCGGGAGCCAAGAGACCCAGTACTTC
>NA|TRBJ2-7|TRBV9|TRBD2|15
CASSVGGTSNYEQYF
TGTGCCAGCAGCGTAGGTGGGACTAGTAACTACGAGCAGTACTTC
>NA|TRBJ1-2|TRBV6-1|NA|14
CASSEGDLSYGYTF
TGTGCCAGCAGCGAAGGGGACTTAAGTTATGGCTACACCTTC
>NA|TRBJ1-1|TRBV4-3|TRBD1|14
CASSLYRGGTEAFF
TGCGCCAGCAGCCTCTACAGGGGAGGAACTGAAGCTTTCTTT
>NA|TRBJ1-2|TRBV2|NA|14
CASTRTEANYGYTF
TGTGCCAGCACCAGGACAGAAGCTAACTATGGCTACACCTTC